This is a list of T cell receptor beta chains from one sample in a study of shared clonotypes between healthy human individuals. Here immunoSEQ multiplex PCR was the method, and the copy in TCRdb shows in-frame clones only, minus some. This table holds around 440,000 clones, 75% to 80% found once. Material for sequencing was PBMCs. The origin of the receptors is a woman between 40 and 50 years old in good health. Some clones in this sample may be carry-over from other donors' samples. Both conserved end residues are part of each CDR3. A D gene is named only where the DNA matches it firmly. The size field is filled for only some rows; it gives once, few, many or a size class.

>TRBD1|TRBV18|.|TRBJ1-1
TGTGCCAGCTCAAGGGACAGCAACACTGAAGCTTTCTTT
CASSRDSNTEAFF
>.|TRBV28|.|TRBJ2-6
TGTGCCAGCAGCCCCTTGACGGACTCTGGGGCCAACGTCCTGACTTTC
CASSPLTDSGANVLTF
>.|TRBV5-4|.|TRBJ2-7
TGTGCCAGCAGCCGGGAACTGGGGGTTGGATACGAGCAGTACTTC
CASSRELGVGYEQYF
>.|TRBV10-1|.|TRBJ1-5
TGCGCCAGCAGTGGTGCGCCGCCTCGGTGCAATCAGCCCCAGCATTTT
CASSGAPPRCNQPQHF
>.|TRBV28|.|TRBJ2-1
TGTGCCAGCAGTTCGCCGAGGGCCGTCGCCTACAATGAGCAGTTCTTC
CASSSPRAVAYNEQFF
>.|TRBV27|.|TRBJ2-7
TGTGCCAGCAGTGCTACAGGGTTCGAGCAGTACTTC
CASSATGFEQYF
>TRBD1|TRBV2|few|TRBJ2-7
TGTGCCAGCAGATCCGGGACAGGAACCTACGAGCAGTACTTC
CASRSGTGTYEQYF
>.|TRBV27|once|TRBJ2-7
TGTGCCAGCAGCCCAGGGCAGTCCTACGAGCAGTACTTC
CASSPGQSYEQYF
>.|TRBV28|.|TRBJ2-5
TGTGCCAGCAGTTTGGTAGGGGGATCAGCCCAAGAGACCCAGTACTTC
CASSLVGGSAQETQYF
>TRBD2|TRBV7-8|once|TRBJ2-5
TGTGCCAGCAGCTTACGGTTTACTAGCGGGTCCGAGACCCAGTACTTC
CASSLRFTSGSETQYF
>.|TRBV29-1|.|TRBJ2-3
TGCAGCGTTCGGAGGGGCAGGGATGCAGATACGCAGTATTTT
CSVRRGRDADTQYF
>.|TRBV7-9|.|TRBJ2-5
TGTGCCAGCAGCTTAGGGGTGGCGGCACAAGAGACCCAGTACTTC
CASSLGVAAQETQYF
>TRBD1|TRBV7-9|few|TRBJ2-5
TGTGCCAGCAGCCTCCCGACAGGGGCGGGGACCCAGTACTTC
CASSLPTGAGTQYF
>TRBD2|TRBV19|.|TRBJ2-1
TGTGCCAGTAGTATAGGCCCAGCGGGAAGGGACAATGAGCAGTTCTTC
CASSIGPAGRDNEQFF
>.|TRBV4-1|.|TRBJ2-7
TGCGCCAGCAGCCAAGACAGGGGCACCTACGAGCAGTACTTC
CASSQDRGTYEQYF
>.|TRBV27|.|TRBJ2-7
TGTGCCAGCAGGGAGGGGTACGAGCAGTACTTC
CASREGYEQYF
>.|TRBV10-1|.|TRBJ2-1
TGCGCCAGCAGCTCCGGACTTGGAACTACAAATAAGCAGTTCTTC
CASSSGLGTTNKQFF
>TRBD2|TRBV7-3|.|TRBJ2-1
TGTGCCAGCAGCTTTGGAGGTAGCGGGAGCCTCAATGAGCAGTTCTTC
CASSFGGSGSLNEQFF
>.|TRBV11-3|.|TRBJ1-4
TGTGCCAGCAGCCTACAATGGACAGCGGCTAATGAAAAACTGTTTTTT
CASSLQWTAANEKLFF
>TRBD2|TRBV5-1|few|TRBJ2-3
TGCGCCAGCAGCTTGGGACTAGCTACAGATACGCAGTATTTT
CASSLGLATDTQYF
>TRBD1|TRBV10-1|.|TRBJ1-4
TGCGCCAGCAGTAACGACAGGGTCCGTGAAAAACTGTTTTTT
CASSNDRVREKLFF
>.|TRBV30|few|TRBJ1-5
TGTGCCTGGACCCAGGGTGTAGGTCAGCCCCAGCATTTT
CAWTQGVGQPQHF
>TRBD1|TRBV2|.|TRBJ1-5
TGTGCCAGCAGTGTGCAGGGGGCCGGCCAGCCCCAGCATTTT
CASSVQGAGQPQHF
>.|TRBV19|.|TRBJ2-1
TGTGCCAGTAGTATGCCGCTGGCCCGTGGCCCCAGTTGGAATGAGCAGTTCTTC
CASSMPLARGPSWNEQFF
>TRBD2|TRBV10-3|.|TRBJ2-7
TGTGCCATCACCTCTGGGACTAGCGGGAGCTACGAGCAGTACTTC
CAITSGTSGSYEQYF
>.|TRBV6-5|.|TRBJ2-2
TGTGCCAGCAGTTACGATGGGTATGGGCAGACCGGGGAGCTGTTTTTT
CASSYDGYGQTGELFF
>.|TRBV6-6|.|TRBJ2-3
TGTGCCAGCAGTCCTCACTTGGAAGATACGCAGTATTTT
CASSPHLEDTQYF
>TRBD2|TRBV5-1|.|TRBJ2-1
TGCGCCAGCAGCTTGGCTGCGGGAGGGCCAGTCAATGAGCAGTTCTTC
CASSLAAGGPVNEQFF
>TRBD1|TRBV11-2|.|TRBJ1-1
TGTGCCAGCAGACCCTTGGGACAGGCAGGGCCTGAAGCTTTCTTT
CASRPLGQAGPEAFF
>.|TRBV21-1|.|TRBJ2-7
TGTGCCAGCAGCAAAGTTGGTAGGGTTCCCTCCTACGAGCAGTACTTC
CASSKVGRVPSYEQYF
>TRBD2|TRBV7-9|medium-sized|TRBJ2-1
TGTGCCAGCAGTACGCGGACTAGCGGGAGCGATGAGCAGTTCTTC
CASSTRTSGSDEQFF
>TRBD2|TRBV5-1|few|TRBJ2-7
TGCGCCAGCAGCTTGACTAGCGTCGAGCAGTACTTC
CASSLTSVEQYF
>.|TRBV2|.|TRBJ1-5
TGTGCCAGCAGTGAAGGGGTTCAGCCCCAGCATTTT
CASSEGVQPQHF
>.|TRBV18|.|TRBJ2-5
TGTGCCAGCTCACGACCCCAACCGGAGACCCAGTACTTC
CASSRPQPETQYF
>.|TRBV6-6|.|TRBJ2-7
TGTGCCAGCATCTCTGAGGGAGGGGGCGAGCAGTACTTC
CASISEGGGEQYF
>.|TRBV28|few|TRBJ2-1
TGTGCCAGCAGCTCCCAGAAGGATGAGCAGTTCTTC
CASSSQKDEQFF
>.|TRBV7-2|.|TRBJ2-6
TGTGCCAGCAGCTTATACATCTCTGGGGCCAACGTCCTGACTTTC
CASSLYISGANVLTF
>TRBD1|TRBV7-9|once|TRBJ2-7
TGTGCCAGCAGCTCCCGGACAGGGCTCGGCGAGCAGTACTTC
CASSSRTGLGEQYF
>.|TRBV5-1|.|TRBJ2-3
TGCGCCAGCAGCCTATCCTCAGATACGCAGTATTTT
CASSLSSDTQYF
>.|TRBV19|.|TRBJ2-7
TGTGCCAGTAGCCGGGACGGAAACTACGAGCAGTACTTC
CASSRDGNYEQYF
>TRBD2|TRBV5-1|.|TRBJ2-1
TGCGCCAGCAGCTTGGTGTCTAGCGGGCTACGGGGGCAGTTCTTC
CASSLVSSGLRGQFF
>.|TRBV28|.|TRBJ2-3
TGTGCCAGCAGTTTCACGGGCACAGATACGCAGTATTTT
CASSFTGTDTQYF
>TRBD2|TRBV7-9|.|TRBJ2-3
TGTGCCAGCAGCTTAAGTACTAGCGGGAGCTCAGATACGCAGTATTTT
CASSLSTSGSSDTQYF
>.|TRBV4-1|.|TRBJ2-1
TGCGCCAGCAGCCTCTTCCCTGTGGGGTACTCCTACAATGAGCAGTTCTTC
CASSLFPVGYSYNEQFF
>TRBD2|TRBV29-1|.|TRBJ2-7
TGCAGCGTTTGGACTAGCGGAGCCTACGAGCAGTACTTC
CSVWTSGAYEQYF
>TRBD2|TRBV29-1|.|TRBJ2-7
TGCAGCGTTGGGGTAGCGGGCGAGCAGTACTTC
CSVGVAGEQYF
>TRBD2|TRBV6-4|once|TRBJ2-1
TGTGCCAGCAGTGAAGGTGGAGCGGGATTCGATGAGCAGTTCTTC
CASSEGGAGFDEQFF
>TRBD1|TRBV11-3|.|TRBJ2-7
TGTGCCAGCAGCGCACAGACAGGGGTAACGAGGGAGCAGTACTTC
CASSAQTGVTREQYF
>.|TRBV5-6|.|TRBJ2-2
TGTGCCAGCAGCTTTCAGCAGGGCTACACCGGGGAGCTGTTTTTT
CASSFQQGYTGELFF
>TRBD1|TRBV28|.|TRBJ2-7
TGTGCCAGCAGAAAGCGGACAGGGGAAGGTTGGTACTTC
CASRKRTGEGWYF
>.|TRBV29-1|.|TRBJ2-5
TGCAGCGTTGTGTTGGGGAGGGAGACCCAGTACTTC
CSVVLGRETQYF
>TRBD1|TRBV5-1|.|TRBJ2-4
TGCGCCAGCAGCACAAACAGGGGCCCAGGGGGCAAAAACATTCAGTACTTC
CASSTNRGPGGKNIQYF
>TRBD1|TRBV2|few|TRBJ2-7
TGTGCCAGCAGACCGGGACAGACCGAGCAGTACTTC
CASRPGQTEQYF